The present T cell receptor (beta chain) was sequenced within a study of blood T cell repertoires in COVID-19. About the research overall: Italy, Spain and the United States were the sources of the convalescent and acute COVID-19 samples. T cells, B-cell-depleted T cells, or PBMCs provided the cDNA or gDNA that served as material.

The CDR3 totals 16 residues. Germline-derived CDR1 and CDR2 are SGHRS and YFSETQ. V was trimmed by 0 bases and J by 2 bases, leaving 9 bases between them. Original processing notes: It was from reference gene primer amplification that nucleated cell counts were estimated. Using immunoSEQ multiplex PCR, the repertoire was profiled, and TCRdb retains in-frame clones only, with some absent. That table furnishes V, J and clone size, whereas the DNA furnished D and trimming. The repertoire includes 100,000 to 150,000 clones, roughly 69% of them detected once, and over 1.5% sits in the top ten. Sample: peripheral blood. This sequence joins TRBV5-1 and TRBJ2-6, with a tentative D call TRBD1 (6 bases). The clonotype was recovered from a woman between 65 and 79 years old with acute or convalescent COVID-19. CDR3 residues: CASSLEPGAGANVLTF. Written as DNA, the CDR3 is TGCGCCAGCAGCTTGGAGCCAGGGGCTGGGGCCAACGTCCTGACTTTC.